The next 17 T cell receptor beta chains were all read from a single sample in a study of response to subunit inactivated influenza vaccine. MiXCR, applied by TCRdb to the RT-PCR reads, yields one record per CDR3 protein. Of around 600,000 distinct CDR3 sequences in the sample, approximately 10% were seen once. In addition, the sample was reused for a study of T cells expressing NK-cell markers. That work contributes: A 5'RACE template switching approach incorporating UMIs was used to make TCR beta cDNA.

Sequenced material: PBMCs from blood, taken on the day of vaccination. These receptors were collected from a middle-aged man who received an inactivated influenza vaccine.

This clonotype was counted a few times. The genes are TRBV12-3 or TRBV12-4 and TRBJ1-2; tentative D call: TRBD1 (6 bases). This CDR3 comprises 15 residues. Trimming stripped 2 bases from V and 4 bases from J, with 14 bases between. The DNA of the CDR3 is TGTGCCAGCAGTTTAAGGGGGGGAATACTCTATGGCTACACCTTC. It specifies CASSLRGGILYGYTF.

The chain combines TRBV7-2 with TRBJ2-7, with 12 positions matching TRBD2. Germline CDR1 is SGHTA and CDR2 is FQGNSA. V was pared by 3 bases and J by 7 bases, with 10 bases of the junction left unmatched. This CDR3 spans 16 amino acids. The CDR3 DNA reads TGTGCCAGCAGCTTTAGGGCTAGCGGGGGGGCAGGGGAGCAGTACTTC. It codes for CASSFRASGGAGEQYF.

In this sample, this clonotype turned up a few times. J is TRBJ2-7 and V is TRBV30; D is possibly TRBD1 (5 bases). Germline V gene data show CDR1 as GTSNPN and CDR2 as SVGIG (reference sequence). Trimming pared 5 bases from V and 2 bases from J, leaving 16 bases between. The CDR3 sequence is 14 residues long. CDR3 DNA sequence: TGTGCCTGGGCTCCCTTAGGGGATGCCTACGAGCAGTACTTC. Translation gives CAWAPLGDAYEQYF. Filled out from reference TRBV30 and TRBJ2-7, the complete variable domain reads SQTIHQWPATLVQPVGSPLSLECTVEGTSNPNLYWYRQAAGRGLQLLFYSVGIGQISSEVPQNLSASRPQDRQFILSSKKLLLSDSGFYLCAWAPLGDAYEQYFGPGTRLTVT.

The gene calls are TRBV6-5 and TRBJ2-7; possible D gene TRBD2, 5 bases. Germline CDR1 and CDR2: MNHEY and SVGAGI. CDR3 length: 13 amino acids. Between the trimmed V and J ends, which lost 3 bases and 3 bases, there was a span of 9 bases. The CDR3 region has the DNA TGTGCCAGCAGTTATTTTGGGAGCTACGAGCAGTACTTC. This codes for CASSYFGSYEQYF.

This clonotype was picked up a small number of times. The chain employs TRBV7-8 and TRBJ2-7; TRBD2 is a possible D gene (5 bases). V lost 5 bases, J lost 5 bases, and 10 bases lay in between. Germline lookup yields CDR1 SGHVS and CDR2 FQNEAQ. The CDR3 loop spans 12 amino acids. CDR3 residues: CASSQQRDEQYF. DNA for the CDR3: TGTGCCAGCAGCCAACAGAGGGACGAGCAGTACTTC.

This CDR3 reads CSARSLAASYNEQFF. Written as DNA, the CDR3 is TGCAGTGCTAGGTCACTAGCGGCCTCCTACAATGAGCAGTTCTTC. The chain combines TRBV20-1 with TRBJ2-1, with 8 bases lining up with TRBD2. The V and J ends lost 3 bases and 0 bases, in that order; junction bases with no gene match: 4. The CDR3 extends over 15 amino acids. The germline V gene has CDR1 DFQATT and CDR2 SNEGSKA (reference sequence).

This sequence joins TRBV28 and TRBJ2-7; D is undetermined. With 2 bases removed from V and 6 bases from J, the gap between germline ends came to 20 bases. Germline CDR1 is MDHEN and CDR2 is SYDVKM. The CDR3 contains 16 residues. The CDR3 sequence: CASSLRSDINLAEQYF. In nucleotides, the CDR3 is TGTGCCAGCAGTTTACGGTCGGATATCAACCTCGCCGAGCAGTACTTC.

The sample holds a few counts of this clonotype. The chain links TRBV4-2 to TRBJ1-6; D not certain. V was clipped by 0 bases and J by 0 bases, with 15 bases between them. The CDR3 loop spans 19 amino acids. CDR1 is LGHNA, CDR2 YNFKEQ, per germline. In nucleotides, the CDR3 is TGTGCCAGCAGCCAAGAAGTTACCGCATCGGGCTCCTATAATTCACCCCTCCACTTT. Protein product: CASSQEVTASGSYNSPLHF.

This clonotype was observed a handful of times. The genes are TRBV12-3 or TRBV12-4 and TRBJ2-1; 8 nucleotides agree with TRBD2. CDR3 length: 15 residues. J gave up 8 bases and V 6 bases, and 12 bases lay outside the gene matches. In nucleotides, the CDR3 is TGTGCCAGCAGGCAAGCGGGAGCGGGCGGGGATGAGCAGTTCTTC. It yields the protein CASRQAGAGGDEQFF.

This clonotype was seen once. The rearrangement uses TRBV11-1 and TRBJ2-3, with 7 positions matching TRBD1. The V segment lost 5 bases and the J segment 3 bases; nucleotides outside the gene matches: 17. This CDR3 has 18 residues. CDR1 SGHAT and CDR2 FQDESV come from the germline V gene (reference sequence). The CDR3 nucleotides read TGTGCCAGCAGCCGTCTAACTCCTGACAGGGCGTGGACAGATACGCAGTATTTT. Amino acid sequence: CASSRLTPDRAWTDTQYF.

This clonotype was seen a handful of times. The chain carries TRBV4-2 and TRBJ1-1, with a possible D match to TRBD1 (5 bases). Trimming shortened V by 3 bases and J by 4 bases, and 12 bases separated the two germline ends. Germline V lookup: CDR1 LGHNA, CDR2 YNFKEQ. The CDR3 loop spans 14 amino acids. DNA of the CDR3: TGTGCCAGCAGCCACGGCCAGGGCTTCACTGAAGCTTTCTTT. It encodes CASSHGQGFTEAFF.

There are many counts of this clonotype. The chain joins TRBV9 to TRBJ2-3, with 12 bases fitting TRBD2. V lost 4 bases, J lost 0 bases, and 9 bases stayed unmatched. The CDR3 consists of 18 residues. The germline V gene encodes CDR1 SGDLS and CDR2 YYNGEE. The CDR3 region has the DNA TGTGCCAGCAGCAACGCCCCGACTAGCGGGAGAAGCACAGATACGCAGTATTTT. Residues: CASSNAPTSGRSTDTQYF.

The chain couples TRBV6-1 to TRBJ2-2; tentatively, D is TRBD1 (6 bases). The CDR3 spans 15 residues. V was clipped by 5 bases and J by 6 bases, with 16 bases between them. Germline V lookup: CDR1 MNHNS, CDR2 SASEGT. This CDR3 is CASSPPTGRAGELFF. The CDR3 nucleotides are TGTGCCAGCAGTCCACCCACAGGGCGGGCCGGGGAGCTGTTTTTT.

Only a few counts were recorded for this clonotype. This chain joins TRBV7-2 and TRBJ1-3; the D is unclear. Trimming removed 1 base from V and 3 bases from J, with 10 bases in between. The CDR3 runs to 15 residues. Germline CDR1 reads SGHTA; CDR2 reads FQGNSA. CDR3 loop: CASSLGDFGGNTIYF. DNA of the CDR3: TGTGCCAGCAGCTTAGGGGATTTCGGTGGAAACACCATATATTTT. The full variable domain, completed using reference TRBV7-2 and TRBJ1-3, is GAGVSQSPSNKVTEKGKDVELRCDPISGHTALYWYRQSLGQGLEFLIYFQGNSAPDKSGLPSDRFSAERTGGSVSTLTIQRTQQEDSAVYLCASSLGDFGGNTIYFGEGSWLTVV.

In its sample, this clonotype was seen a few times. This rearrangement joins TRBV5-1 to TRBJ1-1; the match to TRBD1 covers 9 bases. The length of the CDR3 is 16 residues. CDR1 and CDR2 from the germline V gene are SGHRS and YFSETQ. V shed 0 bases, J shed 1 base, and the junction held 4 bases outside the gene matches. CDR3 sequence (DNA): TGCGCCAGCAGCTTGGCAGGACAGGGGCCGAACACTGAAGCTTTCTTT. This sequence encodes CASSLAGQGPNTEAFF.

The chain uses TRBV2 and TRBJ2-3; D is undetermined. CDR1 is SNHLY, CDR2 FYNNEI, per germline. CDR3 length: 11 amino acids. The ends were cut back, 8 bases at V and 1 base at J, with 4 bases in the middle. The CDR3 region is CASGGTDTQYF. The DNA of the CDR3 is TGTGCCAGCGGCGGCACAGATACGCAGTATTTT.

This clonotype was observed at least ten times. The CDR3 sequence is CASSPQETNEKLFF. Here the CDR3 DNA reads TGTGCCAGCTCACCACAGGAAACTAATGAAAAACTGTTTTTT. The rearrangement joins TRBV18 to TRBJ1-4; no clear D gene. Per germline, CDR1 KGHSH and CDR2 LQKENI. The CDR3 has 14 amino acids. Trimming took 1 base from V and 1 from J, leaving 4 bases between them.